Following are 18 T cell receptor beta chains from one sample sequenced in a study of cytomegalovirus exposure and HLA in healthy donors. Amplification used 60 Vbeta primers and 13 Jbeta primers. Sequencing was performed with immunoSEQ multiplex PCR; in TCRdb, only in-frame clones are kept and a portion is missing. The data hold tens of thousands of clones, with about two thirds observed a single time. The sequenced sample was PBMCs. These receptors were collected from a man in his sixties in good health and CMV-seronegative.

Ten or more counts support this clone. CDR3 in DNA: TGCGCCAGCAGCCAAGATTTGGGGCCCACTGAAGCTTTCTTT. Translation: CASSQDLGPTEAFF. V usage is TRBV4-1 and J usage is TRBJ1-1; D might be TRBD1 (5 bases). The germline CDR1 and CDR2 sequences are MGHRA and YSYEKL. With 0 bases removed from V and 4 bases from J, the gap between germline ends came to 9 bases. This CDR3 has 14 amino acids.

DNA for the CDR3: TGTGCCAGTAGTGACATACTAGCGGGGGCCTCCGGGGAGCTGTTTTTT. The encoded protein is CASSDILAGASGELFF. V gene TRBV19 combines with J gene TRBJ2-2, with 11 bases aligning to TRBD2. Trimming took 5 bases from V and 6 from J; bases not matched to a gene: 8. This CDR3 contains 16 residues. Germline CDR1 is LNHDA and CDR2 is SQIVND (reference sequence).

Only one count was recorded for this clone. The rearrangement uses TRBV4-3 and TRBJ2-3, with D maybe TRBD2 (6 bases). The CDR3 loop spans 14 amino acids. V lost 1 base and J 4 bases, leaving 9 bases between the germline ends. Germline CDR1 is LGHNA and CDR2 is YSLEER. CDR3 bases: TGCGCCAGCAGCCAAGCGGCGGGGCCAGATACGCAGTATTTT. Translating it yields CASSQAAGPDTQYF.

This chain links TRBV7-9 with TRBJ1-5; D possibly corresponds to TRBD1 (5 bases). The germline CDR1 and CDR2 sequences are SEHNR and FQNEAQ (reference sequence). V lost 5 bases and J lost 3, with 14 bases in between. The CDR3 length is 15 residues. CDR3 sequence reads: CASSPSLGHNQPQHF. The DNA for the CDR3 is TGTGCCAGCAGCCCGTCCCTCGGACACAATCAGCCCCAGCATTTT.

This clone was detected only a few times. The J gene is TRBJ2-3, the V gene TRBV7-2, with D possibly matching TRBD1 (6 bases). The germline gives CDR1 SGHTA, CDR2 FQGNSA. This CDR3 is 12 amino acids long. V lost 4 bases and J 6 bases, leaving 8 bases between the germline ends. The CDR3 coding sequence is TGTGCCAGCAGCTACGACAGGGATACGCAGTATTTT. Translating gives CASSYDRDTQYF.

V usage is TRBV4-3 and J usage is TRBJ2-5; tentative D call: TRBD1 (6 bases). The V end lost 4 bases, the J end lost 6 bases, and 15 bases lay between the germline ends. There are 14 residues in the CDR3. CDR1 is LGHNA and CDR2 is YSLEER in the germline V gene. The CDR3 DNA is TGCGCCAGCAGCCCCGAGGTGGGGGCGCAGACCCAGTACTTC. It yields the protein CASSPEVGAQTQYF.

The sample holds a few counts of this clone. CDR3: CASSYSQRNNEQFF. The DNA of the CDR3 is TGTGCCAGCAGTTACTCACAGAGAAACAATGAGCAGTTCTTC. V usage is TRBV6-5 and J usage is TRBJ2-1; D gene unclear. Deletions cut 0 bases from V and 5 bases from J, with 8 bases between. This CDR3 contains 14 residues. Germline CDR1 and CDR2: MNHEY and SVGAGI.

This chain joins TRBV5-4 and TRBJ2-3; 11 bases are a match to TRBD2. The V gene end was trimmed by 3 bases and the J gene end by 0 bases; junction bases not matched to a gene: 3. CDR1 is SGHNT and CDR2 is YYREEE in the germline V gene (reference sequence). CDR3 length: 16 residues. Here the CDR3 reads CASSWGTSGSTDTQYF. CDR3 bases: TGTGCCAGCAGCTGGGGGACTAGCGGCAGCACAGATACGCAGTATTTT.

The chain uses TRBV13 and TRBJ1-3, with D possibly TRBD1 on 5 matching bases. The CDR3 is 15 residues long. Trimming took off 6 bases at V and 0 bases at J, with 12 bases between the two ends. Germline CDR1 and CDR2: PRHDT and FYEKMQ (reference sequence). For the CDR3, the DNA is TGTGCCAGCAGAGGAGCGGGGCCCTCTGGAAACACCATATATTTT. Translating it yields CASRGAGPSGNTIYF.

The chain recombines TRBV6-1 with TRBJ1-1; 8 positions agree with TRBD1. The CDR3 loop spans 14 amino acids. From germline, CDR1 is MNHNS and CDR2 SASEGT. Trimming cost V 3 bases and J 4 bases; bases outside gene matches: 4. The CDR3 coding sequence is TGTGCCAGCAGTGAGGACAGGGCGAGCACTGAAGCTTTCTTT. Its translation: CASSEDRASTEAFF.

The chain couples TRBV28 to TRBJ2-7, with unresolved D. The CDR3 extends over 11 amino acids. Trimming removed 4 bases at V and 5 bases at J, with 6 bases between. Germline CDR1 is MDHEN and CDR2 is SYDVKM. DNA for the CDR3: TGTGCCAGCAGTTATCGGGACGAGCAGTACTTC. Translating gives CASSYRDEQYF.

The rearrangement joins TRBV9 to TRBJ1-2; 7 nucleotides agree with TRBD1. V lost 3 bases to trimming and J lost 0 bases; unmatched junction nucleotides: 2. Germline V lookup: CDR1 SGDLS, CDR2 YYNGEE. The CDR3 has 14 residues. In DNA, the CDR3 is TGTGCCAGCAGCGCGGACAGGCCTAACTATGGCTACACCTTC. It is translated as CASSADRPNYGYTF.

This chain links TRBV28 with TRBJ2-7; the match to TRBD1 covers 7 bases. The CDR3 totals 14 residues. The J segment lost 1 base and the V segment lost 8 bases, leaving 8 bases of the junction unmatched. Germline V CDR1 and CDR2: MDHEN, SYDVKM. CDR3 protein: CASRKTGLSYEQYF. The CDR3 DNA reads as TGTGCCAGCCGAAAGACAGGGCTTTCCTACGAGCAGTACTTC.

The V call is TRBV7-8, the J call TRBJ2-3; D not certain. V lost 5 bases to trimming and J lost 2 bases, with 5 bases between them. The germline V gene has CDR1 SGHVS and CDR2 FQNEAQ. CDR3 length equals 12 residues. CDR3 in DNA: TGTGCCAGCAGCCCATCCACAGATACGCAGTATTTT. Its protein is CASSPSTDTQYF.

This chain joins TRBV6-1 and TRBJ2-1; D may be TRBD1 (7 bases). CDR3 length equals 17 residues. Germline V gene sequence: CDR1 MNHNS, CDR2 SASEGT. V was clipped by 2 bases and J by 1 base, with 15 bases between them. In DNA form, the CDR3 reads TGTGCCAGCAGTGAACTTGGGGCAGGGGGGTCCTACAATGAGCAGTTCTTC. Translation: CASSELGAGGSYNEQFF.

The rearrangement uses TRBV7-2 and TRBJ2-3; a weak D match, TRBD2 (5 bases). The CDR3 consists of 16 residues. V was clipped by 5 bases and J by 0 bases, with 15 bases between them. CDR1 and CDR2 (germline): SGHTA, FQGNSA. The CDR3 sequence is CASSGLEARSTDTQYF. CDR3 in DNA: TGTGCCAGCAGCGGGCTGGAGGCCCGGAGCACAGATACGCAGTATTTT.

The V and J genes are TRBV7-2 and TRBJ2-1, with a weak D call TRBD2 (6 bases). Between the trimmed V and J ends, which lost 1 base and 7 bases, there was a span of 11 bases. Germline V gene sequence: CDR1 SGHTA, CDR2 FQGNSA. The CDR3 is 14 amino acids. The CDR3 reads CASSLGGTDNEQFF. Written as DNA, the CDR3 is TGTGCCAGCAGCTTAGGAGGGACTGATAATGAGCAGTTCTTC.

The chain combines TRBV7-8 with TRBJ1-4, with D tentatively TRBD1 (5 bases). The V gene lost 1 base and the J gene lost 4 bases, with 16 bases spanning the gap. The CDR3 has 17 amino acids. CDR1 is SGHVS, CDR2 FQNEAQ, per germline. DNA for the CDR3: TGTGCCAGCAGCTTAGGGCGACAGTACTGGGTTAATGAAAAACTGTTTTTT. Its protein is CASSLGRQYWVNEKLFF.